This entry lists 20 T cell receptor beta chains sequenced from one sample in a study of T cell responses to AZD1222 COVID-19 vaccine (dated by TCRdb to 2020 to 2022). The meaning of the sample's time point label: about 28 days (+/-7) after the second vaccine dose. The library came from the immunoSEQ multiplex PCR assay. This is the immuneACCESS table as TCRdb keeps it, with only in-frame sequences that have V and J called. A part of the clones is gone; compared with another copy, unresolved V genes explain less than half, and the rest is unexplained. The sample table holds about 180,000 clones, of which more than 70% were seen once. The ten top clones hold more than 25% of the sample. The sample here was peripheral blood, taken 28 days after the second AZD1222 dose. All receptors derive from an adult who received the AZD1222 COVID-19 vaccine.

This sequence joins TRBV10-3 and TRBJ1-3, with 7 bases fitting TRBD1. J gave up 2 bases and V 11 bases, and 9 bases lay outside the gene matches. In germline, CDR1 is ENHRY, CDR2 SYGVKD. The CDR3 is made up of 14 amino acids. The CDR3 spells CASTRGGPGNTIYF. The CDR3 DNA follows: TGTGCCTCCACCAGGGGGGGGCCTGGAAACACCATATATTTT.

The chain carries TRBV21-1 and TRBJ2-7; TRBD2 was called by the table and not checked on the DNA. TRBV21-1 is a pseudogene segment. CDR3 length: 14 amino acids. The CDR3 DNA is TGTGCCAGCAGACTGTGTCGAGGGATCTACGAGCAGTACTTC. Translation: CASRLCRGIYEQYF.

The genes are TRBV7-9 and TRBJ2-7; D is possibly TRBD2 (7 bases). CDR3 length equals 15 residues. Germline CDR1 reads SEHNR; CDR2 reads FQNEAQ (reference sequence). Trimming took 5 bases from V and 2 from J, leaving 16 bases between them. The CDR3 DNA is TGTGCCAGCAGCCCGGGGGGCGGGAGACCCTACGAGCAGTACTTC. Encoded protein: CASSPGGGRPYEQYF.

V is TRBV5-6 and J is TRBJ1-1; TRBD1 might be the D (5 bases). V shed 3 bases and J shed 4 bases, with 10 bases lying between them. This CDR3 contains 13 residues. Looked up from germline, CDR1 is SGHDT and CDR2 is YYEEEE. CDR3 sequence reads: CASSWKTATEAFF. The DNA of the CDR3 is TGTGCCAGCAGCTGGAAGACAGCCACTGAAGCTTTCTTT.

The chain links TRBV5-6 to TRBJ2-5; 10 bases fit TRBD2. From germline, CDR1 is SGHDT and CDR2 YYEEEE. This CDR3 contains 16 residues. With 4 bases clipped from V and 1 base from J, the junction kept 7 bases outside the gene matches. CDR3 amino acids: CASSPRSSGGQETQYF. The DNA for the CDR3 is TGTGCCAGCAGCCCGAGGTCTAGCGGGGGCCAAGAGACCCAGTACTTC.

The CDR3 reads CASSKSEVPPYEQYF. DNA for the CDR3: TGTGCCAGCAGCAAATCGGAGGTCCCCCCCTACGAGCAGTACTTC. The chain uses TRBV21-1 and TRBJ2-7; the table's TRBD2 call for D was not verified on the DNA. TRBV21-1 constitutes a pseudogene. The CDR3 is 15 amino acids.

The chain is built from TRBV3-1 (or the pseudogene TRBV3-2) and TRBJ1-4; 7 positions match TRBD1. CDR3 length equals 16 residues. V lost 3 bases, J lost 3 bases, and 7 bases stayed unmatched. The germline V gene encodes CDR1 LGHDT and CDR2 YNNKEL (reference sequence). As DNA, the CDR3 is TGTGCCAGCAGCCAGCTACAGGGGTCGGCTAATGAAAAACTGTTTTTT. Translation: CASSQLQGSANEKLFF.

V usage is TRBV5-1 and J usage is TRBJ1-2; 8 bases line up with TRBD1. V gave up 7 bases and J gave up 7 bases; unmatched junction bases: 12. Germline loops: CDR1 SGHRS, CDR2 YFSETQ. The CDR3 contains 14 residues. As DNA, the CDR3 is TGCGCCAGCGGACCGCTACAGGGGGGGACTGGCTACACCTTC. Translation: CASGPLQGGTGYTF.

The chain uses TRBV12-3 or TRBV12-4 and TRBJ1-4; a possible D gene is TRBD1 (6 bases). The CDR3 covers 12 residues. Trimming pared 8 bases from V and 7 bases from J, leaving 11 bases between. The CDR3 loop reads CASRRRGEKLFF. CDR3 nucleotides: TGTGCCAGCCGTCGCAGGGGTGAAAAACTGTTTTTT.

The rearrangement uses TRBV10-3 and TRBJ2-1; TRBD1 agrees at 9 bases. Unmatched junction bases numbered 7, after V lost 11 bases and J lost 8 bases. CDR1 and CDR2 (germline): ENHRY, SYGVKD. This CDR3 has 12 amino acids. The CDR3 nucleotides are TGTGCCTCCCGGGACAGGGTAGATGAGCAGTTCTTC. Translated: CASRDRVDEQFF.

The V call is TRBV5-1, the J call TRBJ1-3; TRBD1 agrees at 12 bases. This CDR3 comprises 18 residues. V was pared by 0 bases and J by 2 bases, with 6 bases of the junction left unmatched. The germline V gene encodes CDR1 SGHRS and CDR2 YFSETQ. CDR3 in amino acids: CASSLGDRGPLTGNTIYF. The CDR3 coding sequence is TGCGCCAGCAGCTTGGGGGACAGGGGGCCCCTAACTGGAAACACCATATATTTT.

The genes are TRBV7-3 and TRBJ2-3; 7 nucleotides agree with TRBD1. Germline V gene data show CDR1 as SGHTA and CDR2 as FQGTGA. This CDR3 spans 15 amino acids. Trimming took 3 bases from V and 0 from J; bases not matched to a gene: 3. The CDR3: CASSFSRGSTDTQYF. CDR3 bases: TGTGCCAGCAGCTTCAGCAGGGGGAGCACAGATACGCAGTATTTT.

This rearrangement joins TRBV6-5 to TRBJ2-7; D may correspond to TRBD1 or TRBD2 (5 bases each). The CDR3 is made up of 14 amino acids. The germline V gene has CDR1 MNHEY and CDR2 SVGAGI. V was clipped by 3 bases and J by 6 bases, with 15 bases between them. The CDR3 region has the DNA TGTGCCAGCAGTTATGGGGGTGCTTCTCTCGAGCAGTACTTC. Translation: CASSYGGASLEQYF.

The rearrangement links TRBV4-2 to TRBJ2-2; 7 nucleotides align to TRBD2. Germline V CDR1 and CDR2: LGHNA, YNFKEQ. The junction had 5 bases not matched to a gene; V was cut back by 1 base and J by 6 bases. The CDR3 is 15 amino acids. The CDR3 DNA follows: TGTGCCAGCAGCCAAGCGGGGAGGGTATCCGGGGAGCTGTTTTTT. Amino acid sequence: CASSQAGRVSGELFF.

The rearrangement links TRBV27 to TRBJ2-7; a possible D gene is TRBD2 (5 bases). The CDR3 has 13 residues. Looked up from germline, CDR1 is MNHEY and CDR2 is SMNVEV (reference sequence). The V gene lost 6 bases and the J gene lost 6 bases, with 15 bases spanning the gap. The CDR3 reads CASSKVGGGEQYF. The CDR3 DNA reads TGTGCCAGCAGCAAGGTAGGTGGAGGCGAGCAGTACTTC.

The V gene is TRBV27, the J gene TRBJ1-2, with TRBD1 identical over 8 bases. CDR1 MNHEY and CDR2 SMNVEV come from the germline V gene (reference sequence). V lost 2 bases and J lost 0; bases outside the gene matches: 5. The CDR3 runs to 16 residues. DNA for the CDR3: TGTGCCAGCAGTTTAGTCGGGACAGGAACTAACTATGGCTACACCTTC. Translation gives CASSLVGTGTNYGYTF.

The chain combines TRBV5-1 with TRBJ2-2, with 11 positions matching TRBD2. The length of the CDR3 is 16 residues. V lost 4 bases to trimming and J lost 3 bases; unmatched junction nucleotides: 5. Germline assignment: CDR1 SGHRS and CDR2 YFSETQ. This CDR3 reads CASSPIAGGDTGELFF. The CDR3 DNA follows: TGCGCCAGCAGCCCCATAGCGGGAGGGGACACCGGGGAGCTGTTTTTT.

The chain combines TRBV18 with TRBJ2-3; 7 nucleotides line up with TRBD1. Germline V gene sequence: CDR1 KGHSH, CDR2 LQKENI. The CDR3 contains 14 residues. Trimming removed 2 bases from V and 6 bases from J; junction bases left unmatched: 5. The CDR3 DNA reads TGTGCCAGCTCACCAATGACAGGGACGGATACGCAGTATTTT. Translated: CASSPMTGTDTQYF.

This chain joins TRBV23-1 and TRBJ2-5, with D maybe TRBD2 (7 bases). TRBV23-1 is an ORF for which the function is uncertain. The CDR3 extends over 15 amino acids. The ends were cut back, 7 bases at V and 2 bases at J, with 17 bases in the middle. Here the CDR3 reads CASTPGGEGQETQYF. In DNA, the CDR3 is TGCGCCAGCACCCCGGGGGGCGAAGGGCAAGAGACCCAGTACTTC.

As to this clone: It may be a read error: a sequence one base away is much more abundant. The chain recombines TRBV4-2 with TRBJ1-5, with a weak D call TRBD1 (6 bases). V was pared by 1 base and J by 0 bases, with 7 bases between. The germline CDR1 and CDR2 sequences are LGHNA and YNFKEQ. The CDR3 covers 15 residues. CDR3 protein: CASSQGTDSNQPQHF. DNA for the CDR3: TGTGCCAGCAGCCAAGGGACAGATAGCAATCAGCCCCAGCATTTT.